This TCR beta chain was recorded in a study of cytomegalovirus exposure and HLA in healthy donors. Study-wide points: The study flagged 150 to 200 TCR beta chains as cytomegalovirus-associated.

In germline, CDR1 is SGHDT, CDR2 YYEEEE. Trimming removed 2 bases from V and 3 bases from J, with 11 bases in between. The CDR3 consists of 14 residues. The donors belonged to the roughly 110-subject validation cohort, separate from the approximately 670-subject first cohort. Worth noting for this clone: Its antigen is undetermined.

Generated by immunoSEQ multiplex PCR, the TCRdb table keeps only in-frame clones and is missing some. The sample comprises about 130,000 clones, roughly 90% of which are singletons, and less than 1.5% rests with the top ten. The sample consisted of PBMCs. This TCR was sampled from a man aged 25 to 40 in good health and CMV-seronegative. The chain employs TRBV5-6 and TRBJ1-1, with TRBD1 as a possible D gene (5 bases). As DNA, the CDR3 is TGTGCCAGCAGCTTAGGGCAGGGCTACACTGAAGCTTTCTTT. It is translated as CASSLGQGYTEAFF.